The subject of this entry is one T cell receptor (beta chain). The sample originates from a study of regulatory T cells in long-lasting Graves disease. Time point: newly diagnosed GD, antithyroid drugs for less than 3 months. The TCR library was made from RNA that had been extracted from PBMCs in TRIzol. Arm-PCR of CDR3 regions and iRepertoire HTBI primers were the basis on which TCR beta libraries were built. MiXCR, applied by TCRdb to the multiplex PCR reads, yields one record per CDR3 protein. Among 350,000 to 450,000 distinct CDR3 sequences listed, roughly 10% were seen once. The same sample was also used in a study of T cells in Graves' hyperthyroidism and ophthalmopathy.

This receptor was taken from a woman in her late teens or twenties with Graves disease. The input for sequencing was peripheral blood mononuclear cells (PBMCs), taken at new diagnosis, from a patient treated with antithyroid drugs.

In DNA, the CDR3 is TGCAGTGCTAGCGGGGTCTCCTACAATGAGCAGTTCTTC. This codes for CSASGVSYNEQFF. The genes are TRBV20-1 and TRBJ2-1, with D possibly TRBD2 on 5 matching bases. CDR1 and CDR2 from the germline V gene are DFQATT and SNEGSKA (reference sequence). Trimming took off 3 bases at V and 0 bases at J, with 6 bases between the two ends. This CDR3 is 13 amino acids long.